A selection of T cell receptor beta chains follows, all from one sample in a study of shared clonotypes between healthy human individuals. Clones were sequenced by immunoSEQ multiplex PCR, and TCRdb holds only the in-frame ones, with some missing. The table records about 680,000 clones, around 90% of them present only once. Sequences were obtained from naive CD8+ T cells sorted from blood. The receptors come from a man aged 25-45 years in good health. CDR3s include the opening cysteine and the closing phenylalanine or tryptophan. The order of the fields is CDR3 length, J gene, V gene, CDR3 protein.

>15|TRBJ2-2|TRBV7-9
CASSSPGTGAGELFF
>12|TRBJ2-7|TRBV7-3
CASSPSGGEQYF
>13|TRBJ2-7|TRBV10-3
CAINGDSYYEQYF
>15|TRBJ2-7|TRBV27
CASSFEGRSSYEQYF
>14|TRBJ2-3|TRBV7-9
CASSQTSGTDTQYF
>12|TRBJ2-1|TRBV7-9
CASSPTGVGQFF
>15|TRBJ2-1|TRBV6-4
CASSSEGATYNEQFF
>11|TRBJ2-1|TRBV27
CASSLGMEQFF
>16|TRBJ1-1|TRBV5-4
CASSLGQGALNTEAFF
>12|TRBJ2-3|TRBV11-2
CASRKGADTQYF
>13|TRBJ2-7|TRBV2
CASSWRQSDEQYF
>17|TRBJ2-1|TRBV4-3
CASSQNNRGPRGNEQFF
>13|TRBJ2-6|TRBV10-1
CASPGGGANVLTF
>12|TRBJ2-7|TRBV5-5
CASRGQVYEQYF
>15|TRBJ2-7|TRBV28
CASSIGQGLTYEQYF
>17|TRBJ2-7|TRBV18
CASSPRFGESSADEQYF
>13|TRBJ1-2|TRBV5-4
CAFSTGAPYGYTF
>17|TRBJ2-3|TRBV19
CASTPLMDRAAPDTQYF
>15|TRBJ1-5|TRBV6-5
CASSYSGQGDQPQHF
>16|TRBJ2-2|TRBV7-8
CASSLGLAEFTGELFF
>14|TRBJ2-1|TRBV7-9
CASSSIGQDNEQFF
>13|TRBJ2-7|TRBV7-9
CASSPPDTLEQYF
>18|TRBJ1-4|TRBV5-1
CASSLLGQGIVPNEKLFF
>14|TRBJ1-2|TRBV9
CASSLSRANYGYTF
>14|TRBJ2-7|TRBV5-1
CASSLASSFHEQYF
>15|TRBJ2-3|TRBV28
CASSGGLAGGDTQYF
>15|TRBJ2-7|TRBV7-9
CASSTSSGRAYEQYF
>15|TRBJ2-3|TRBV29-1
CSVGGLAGVTDTQYF
>16|TRBJ2-2|TRBV4-1
CASSLRRGHSTGELFF
>17|TRBJ2-5|TRBV7-2
CASSLGFLATGQETQYF
>11|TRBJ2-4|TRBV6-1
CASSEKDIQYF
>13|TRBJ2-1|TRBV5-1
CASSLDVADEQFF
>14|TRBJ2-5|TRBV9
CASSVEGLQETQYF